This T cell receptor (beta chain) was sequenced in a study of blood T cell repertoires in COVID-19. Study-level information: Samples of COVID-19 (acute and convalescent) were obtained from the United States, Italy and Spain. Sample material is recorded as cDNA or gDNA derived from T cells, B-cell-depleted T cells, or PBMCs.

In the original processing: Amplification of reference gene primers provided the estimated nucleated cell counts. The table came from immunoSEQ multiplex PCR; TCRdb's copy has only in-frame clones and leaves some out. That table gives V, J and clone size, and the DNA gave D and trimming. The data hold 300,000 to 350,000 clones, with 90% to 95% observed a single time. CDR1 is SNHLY and CDR2 is FYNNEI in the germline V gene. V was cut by 9 bases and J by 4 bases, with 12 bases left in between. The CDR3 is made up of 12 amino acids. The chain joins TRBV2 to TRBJ1-2; perhaps TRBD1 as D (6 bases). The sequenced material came from peripheral blood. This receptor was taken from a woman in her late teens or twenties who had recovered from COVID-19. The CDR3, as DNA: TGTGCCAGGTACAGGGTCGGCTATGGCTACACCTTC. It is translated as CARYRVGYGYTF.